A single T cell receptor beta chain is shown here with its context. CDR3 length: 15 amino acids. CDR1 is MNHNY, CDR2 SVGAGI, per germline (reference sequence). V was pared by 10 bases and J by 1 base, with 13 bases of the junction left unmatched. This record belongs to a study of control samples from healthy donors and cancer patients. Sequenced by immunoSEQ multiplex PCR; TCRdb stores in-frame clones only, minus some. Found here are about 120,000 clones, about 95% of them singletons; the top ten hold 3.6%. The gene calls are TRBV6-6 and TRBJ2-7; TRBD2 matches at 7 bases. The clonotype comes from a man between 25 and 39 years old in good health. Sequencing was done on a sample of blood. Written as DNA, the CDR3 is TGTGCCACCGAATCGGTCGGGCGGGGGTCCTACGAGCAGTACTTC. Amino acids: CATESVGRGSYEQYF.